Here is one TCR beta chain with its context. Its target is not known. The data stem from a study of naive and memory T cell subsets. Broader study findings: Naive and memory subsets had different power law exponents for TCR abundance.

Both TRBC1 and TRBC2 were covered by a beta constant-region primer of two equimolar oligonucleotides. Ligated cDNA was amplified by four rounds of PCR with nested alpha and beta constant-region primers and SP2. TCRdb re-analysed the UMI-ligation and nested PCR reads in MiXCR, keeping a single row per CDR3 protein. The table records 95,000 to 150,000 distinct CDR3 sequences, 36% of them present only once. The CDR3 totals 16 residues. V lost 5 bases and J 5 bases, leaving 21 bases between the germline ends. Germline CDR1 and CDR2: SGHAT and FQDESV (reference sequence). The sample was central memory CD4+ T cells from blood. This TCR was sampled from a human donor in good health. The chain links TRBV11-1 to TRBJ1-1; the D gene is possibly TRBD1 (6 bases). The CDR3 here is CASSQHGDRSGTEAFF. The CDR3 DNA reads TGTGCCAGCAGCCAGCACGGCGACAGGTCCGGGACTGAAGCTTTCTTT.